This passage covers 23 T cell receptor beta chains from one sample sequenced in a study of T cells expressing NK-cell markers. Following a re-call of the 5' RACE reads, TCRdb has one entry per CDR3 protein and lacks DNA. The sample spans 400,000 to 500,000 distinct CDR3 sequences; the ten largest clones claim 7.3%. Sequenced material: blood T cells: a sorted CD56 or NKG2C T cell subset, CD4+ or CD8+ T cells, or bulk PBMC T cells (not recorded which). These receptors were obtained from a woman between 18 and 69 years old in good health.

This CDR3 is CSALDRTDEKLFF. V usage is TRBV20-1 and J usage is TRBJ1-4; no DNA is available, so the TRBD1 call from TCRdb remains unchecked. The CDR3 runs to 13 residues. From germline, CDR1 is DFQATT and CDR2 SNEGSKA (reference sequence).

The chain joins TRBV3-1 to TRBJ2-4; TCRdb calls TRBD1, which cannot be checked without DNA. The CDR3 length is 16 residues. Looked up from germline, CDR1 is LGHDT and CDR2 is YNNKEL (reference sequence). The CDR3 sequence is CASSQEVGQAKNIQYF.

The rearrangement links TRBV20-1 to TRBJ2-3; TCRdb calls TRBD2, which cannot be checked without DNA. The germline gives CDR1 DFQATT, CDR2 SNEGSKA (reference sequence). The CDR3 runs 15 residues. CDR3 loop: CSARGGGRGTDTQYF.

This chain uses TRBV27 with TRBJ2-2; TCRdb's D call, TRBD1, is unchecked because there is no DNA. Per germline, CDR1 MNHEY and CDR2 SMNVEV (reference sequence). This CDR3 has 20 amino acids. CDR3: CASSLWGRGYSSEVAGELFF.

This CDR3 is CASSLIGSGTEAFF. The J gene is TRBJ1-1, the V gene TRBV6-2 or TRBV6-3; the TCRdb call, TRBD1, lacks DNA for checking. The CDR3 is made up of 14 amino acids. The V gene's germline CDR1 is MNHEY and CDR2 SVGEGT.

The CDR3 is CASSRSGEREQFF. The chain recombines TRBV2 with TRBJ2-1; TCRdb's D call of TRBD1 is untestable without DNA. The germline CDR1 and CDR2 sequences are SNHLY and FYNNEI. The CDR3 is 13 amino acids.

The rearrangement joins TRBV7-6 to TRBJ2-4. The CDR3 extends over 16 amino acids. Looked up from germline, CDR1 is SGHVS and CDR2 is FNYEAQ. CDR3 sequence: CASSLSPPLAKNIQYF.

This CDR3 is CATSRDSTGGYNEQFF. This sequence joins TRBV15 and TRBJ2-1; lacking DNA, the TRBD1 call made by TCRdb goes unchecked. The germline CDR1 and CDR2 sequences are LNHNV and YYDKDF (reference sequence). The CDR3 is 16 residues long.

The CDR3 here is CASSQDPVGYTF. The chain joins TRBV3-1 to TRBJ1-2. CDR3 length: 12 amino acids. Germline CDR1 is LGHDT and CDR2 is YNNKEL (reference sequence).

The chain recombines TRBV7-2 with TRBJ2-3; the TCRdb call, TRBD2, lacks DNA for checking. In germline, CDR1 is SGHTA, CDR2 FQGNSA. The CDR3 is made up of 14 amino acids. CDR3 in amino acids: CASSASGGGNTQYF. The whole variable domain, filled in from reference TRBV7-2 and TRBJ2-3, reads GAGVSQSPSNKVTEKGKDVELRCDPISGHTALYWYRQSLGQGLEFLIYFQGNSAPDKSGLPSDRFSAERTGGSVSTLTIQRTQQEDSAVYLCASSASGGGNTQYFGPGTRLTVL.

The chain carries TRBV5-6 and TRBJ2-1; TCRdb reports TRBD1, a call that lacks DNA to check it against. The CDR3 extends over 16 amino acids. Germline V gene lookup returns CDR1 SGHDT and CDR2 YYEEEE. The CDR3 region is CASSLLTGGKYGEQFF.

The chain joins TRBV4-3 to TRBJ2-1; checking the TCRdb D call of TRBD1 is not possible without DNA. The CDR3 totals 14 residues. Germline CDR1 is LGHNA and CDR2 is YSLEER. The chain's CDR3 is CASSQDWGVNEQFF.

This chain joins TRBV7-7 and TRBJ2-5; TCRdb outputs TRBD1, but without DNA this stays unchecked. Germline CDR1 SSHAT, CDR2 FNYEAQ (reference sequence). There are 14 residues in the CDR3. CDR3 sequence reads: CASSSGVTLETQYF.

The chain recombines TRBV14 with TRBJ2-1; TCRdb lists TRBD2, though no DNA is available to test this call. The CDR3 sequence is 14 residues long. Germline V gene sequence: CDR1 SGHDN, CDR2 FVKESK. Here the CDR3 reads CASSPLAGGNEQFF.

The genes are TRBV20-1 and TRBJ2-5; absent DNA, TCRdb's TRBD2 call cannot be checked. The CDR3 totals 15 residues. Germline lookup yields CDR1 DFQATT and CDR2 SNEGSKA (reference sequence). This CDR3 reads CSAARTSGGEETQYF.

J is TRBJ1-2 and V is TRBV12-3 or TRBV12-4; there is no DNA to check the TCRdb D call of TRBD1. This CDR3 has 13 amino acids. The CDR3 loop is CASSFGGIYGYTF.

CDR3 residues: CASSYSGRGAGNSPLHF. The V gene is TRBV6-5, the J gene TRBJ1-6; TCRdb outputs TRBD1, but without DNA this stays unchecked. CDR1 MNHEY and CDR2 SVGAGI come from the germline V gene. The CDR3 covers 17 residues.

This rearrangement joins TRBV20-1 to TRBJ2-4; absent DNA, TCRdb's TRBD2 call cannot be checked. This CDR3 has 16 residues. The germline CDR1 and CDR2 sequences are DFQATT and SNEGSKA (reference sequence). This CDR3 reads CSASHPLAGGKNIQYF.

This CDR3 is CAWSFGGGAWNEQFF. V usage is TRBV30 and J usage is TRBJ2-1; the D call of TRBD1 rests on TCRdb alone, since no DNA is present to check it. Per germline, CDR1 GTSNPN and CDR2 SVGIG (reference sequence). The CDR3 sequence is 15 residues long.

This chain uses TRBV7-9 with TRBJ2-1; TCRdb returns TRBD1, unconfirmable since there is no DNA. Per the germline V gene, CDR1 is SEHNR and CDR2 is FQNEAQ (reference sequence). The CDR3 is made up of 17 amino acids. This chain's CDR3 is CASSSVGTGSSYNEQFF.

CDR3 sequence reads: CASSQGRRAFF. This chain links TRBV4-3 with TRBJ1-1. Per germline, CDR1 LGHNA and CDR2 YSLEER. CDR3 length: 11 amino acids.

The rearrangement uses TRBV12-3 or TRBV12-4 and TRBJ1-2; TCRdb outputs TRBD1, but without DNA this stays unchecked. The CDR3 contains 12 residues. This CDR3 reads CASSPGGVAYTF.

The chain employs TRBV27 and TRBJ2-1; TCRdb lists TRBD1, though no DNA is available to test this call. CDR1 and CDR2 from the germline V gene are MNHEY and SMNVEV (reference sequence). This CDR3 spans 14 amino acids. CDR3 sequence reads: CASSSYLGDNEQFF.